One and the same sample provided the 15 T cell receptor beta chains below, sequenced in a study of cytomegalovirus exposure and HLA in healthy donors. Only in-frame clones appear in the TCRdb table, and some are missing; sequencing was by immunoSEQ multiplex PCR. Among some 200,000 clones listed, roughly four fifths were seen once. Sequencing input: PBMCs. The receptors originated from a woman between 18 and 29 years old in good health and CMV-seropositive.

This chain joins TRBV5-1 and TRBJ2-5; 11 bases align to TRBD2. The V and J ends lost 4 bases and 3 bases, in that order; junction bases with no gene match: 8. Germline V gives CDR1 SGHRS, CDR2 YFSETQ. This CDR3 spans 16 amino acids. The CDR3 here is CASSIRSSGGEETQYF. The CDR3, as DNA: TGCGCCAGCAGCATACGAAGTAGCGGGGGGGAAGAGACCCAGTACTTC.

CDR3 amino acids: CSVERGGGTEAFF. The CDR3 DNA sequence: TGCAGCGTTGAGAGGGGAGGGGGGACTGAAGCTTTCTTT. J is TRBJ1-1 and V is TRBV29-1; maybe TRBD1 (6 bases). This CDR3 spans 13 amino acids. CDR1 is SQVTM and CDR2 is ANQGSEA in the germline V gene. The V and J ends lost 3 bases and 5 bases respectively, with 13 bases between them.

The chain links TRBV10-3 to TRBJ2-7; TRBD2 aligns across 13 bases. This CDR3 region has 15 residues. Trimming removed 6 bases from V and 5 bases from J; junction bases left unmatched: 7. CDR1 and CDR2 from the germline V gene are ENHRY and SYGVKD. CDR3 sequence: CAISLLAGGDDEQYF. In DNA, the CDR3 is TGTGCCATCAGCCTACTAGCGGGGGGGGATGACGAGCAGTACTTC.

The chain couples TRBV6-5 to TRBJ1-2; D not resolved. The germline CDR1 and CDR2 sequences are MNHEY and SVGAGI. The V and J ends lost 0 bases and 1 base respectively, with 6 bases between them. The CDR3 extends over 14 amino acids. The DNA for the CDR3 is TGTGCCAGCAGTTACTCCCAGGATAACTATGGCTACACCTTC. Protein sequence: CASSYSQDNYGYTF.

V and J are TRBV4-1 and TRBJ2-1; possibly TRBD1 for D (5 bases). Between the trimmed V and J ends, which lost 4 bases and 9 bases, there was a span of 13 bases. Looked up from germline, CDR1 is MGHRA and CDR2 is YSYEKL. The CDR3 runs to 13 residues. The CDR3 bases are TGCGCCAGCAGCCGCGGCAGGGTGTCTGAGCAGTTCTTC. The encoded protein is CASSRGRVSEQFF.

J is TRBJ1-6 and V is TRBV9; 10 nucleotides match TRBD1. V gave up 3 bases and J gave up 8 bases; unmatched junction bases: 8. The length of the CDR3 is 16 residues. CDR1 is SGDLS and CDR2 is YYNGEE in the germline V gene. The DNA for the CDR3 is TGTGCCAGCAGCGCGCTGATGACAGGGGGCGATTCACCCCTCCACTTT. This translates into CASSALMTGGDSPLHF.

The chain is built from TRBV19 and TRBJ1-2, with D uncertain. This CDR3 is built from 12 residues. Germline lookup yields CDR1 LNHDA and CDR2 SQIVND (reference sequence). V was clipped by 5 bases and J by 8 bases, with 12 bases between them. CDR3 nucleotides: TGTGCCAGTAGTTACAGCCAGGCAGGCTACACCTTC. Translated, it gives CASSYSQAGYTF.

V gene TRBV11-2 combines with J gene TRBJ1-2, with TRBD1 matching 7 bases. This CDR3 spans 13 amino acids. Looked up from germline, CDR1 is SGHAT and CDR2 is FQNNGV. J lost 6 bases, V lost 2 bases, and 3 bases had no gene match. For the CDR3, the DNA is TGTGCCAGCAGCTTATTCAGGGGGGATGGCTACACCTTC. The encoded protein is CASSLFRGDGYTF.

V usage is TRBV4-1 and J usage is TRBJ2-3, with D hard to call. The CDR3 extends over 10 amino acids. CDR1 is MGHRA, CDR2 YSYEKL, per germline. Trimming left V 8 bases short and J 5 bases short, with 5 bases between. The CDR3, as DNA: TGCGCCAGCGGCTTAGATACGCAGTATTTT. Translated: CASGLDTQYF.

This clone was seen a single time. The chain uses TRBV7-9 and TRBJ2-5; D may be TRBD2 (5 bases). The CDR3 has 15 amino acids. The germline V gene has CDR1 SEHNR and CDR2 FQNEAQ (reference sequence). V dropped 0 bases and J dropped 5 bases, with 13 bases sitting between them. This CDR3 reads CASSLATVGGETQYF. CDR3 sequence (DNA): TGTGCCAGCAGCTTAGCGACGGTGGGCGGGGAGACCCAGTACTTC.

The rearrangement uses TRBV7-6 and TRBJ2-3; TRBD1 agrees at 7 bases. V gave up 5 bases and J gave up 2 bases; unmatched junction bases: 7. Germline loops: CDR1 SGHVS, CDR2 FNYEAQ. CDR3 length: 15 residues. This CDR3 reads CASSPWTGITDTQYF. Here the CDR3 DNA reads TGTGCCAGCAGCCCTTGGACAGGTATCACAGATACGCAGTATTTT.

This chain joins TRBV20-1 and TRBJ1-3; D uncertain. With 4 bases removed from V and 7 bases from J, the gap between germline ends came to 8 bases. This CDR3 contains 11 residues. The germline V gene has CDR1 DFQATT and CDR2 SNEGSKA (reference sequence). CDR3 loop: CSAKTGNTIYF. The CDR3, as DNA: TGCAGTGCTAAGACCGGGAACACCATATATTTT.

This chain uses TRBV9 with TRBJ1-2, with 7 bases identical to TRBD1. From germline, CDR1 is SGDLS and CDR2 YYNGEE. The CDR3 contains 15 residues. The junction had 6 bases not matched to a gene; V was cut back by 0 bases and J by 4 bases. The CDR3 region is CASSVADRLSYGYTF. DNA for the CDR3: TGTGCCAGCAGCGTAGCGGACAGGCTTTCCTATGGCTACACCTTC.

In this sample, this clone turned up once. The chain links TRBV9 to TRBJ2-3; D gene uncertain. V dropped 4 bases and J dropped 5 bases, with 14 bases sitting between them. Germline values: CDR1 SGDLS, CDR2 YYNGEE. The CDR3 extends over 14 amino acids. CDR3 DNA: TGTGCCAGCAGCTCCAGAGATTCGGGAGATACGCAGTATTTT. It is translated as CASSSRDSGDTQYF.

The J gene is TRBJ2-7, the V gene TRBV6-5; 7 positions match TRBD1. Germline assignment: CDR1 MNHEY and CDR2 SVGAGI. V lost 5 bases to trimming and J lost 2 bases; unmatched junction nucleotides: 6. This CDR3 is 14 amino acids long. CDR3 residues: CASSNRDSTYEQYF. The CDR3 DNA sequence: TGTGCCAGCAGTAACCGGGACAGTACCTACGAGCAGTACTTC.